These T cell receptor beta chains were read from a single sample in a study of blood T cell repertoires in COVID-19. The protocol was immunoSEQ multiplex PCR, while the TCRdb copy is restricted to in-frame clones and leaves out a portion. Altogether hundreds of thousands of clones are present, roughly 87% being singletons, with the ten largest covering 7.2%. The material sequenced was peripheral blood. The receptors here all came from a man aged 55-75 years who had recovered from COVID-19. The conserved cysteine and the conserved F or W are not part of the CDR3 here. Fields, in order: J gene, D gene, clone size, V gene, CDR3 protein. A D gene is named only where the DNA matches it firmly. Not every row has a clone size; where given, it reads once, few, many or a size class.

TRBJ2-2 | TRBD2 | once | TRBV6-1 | ASSVAGPNTGELF
TRBJ1-2 | NA | NA | TRBV24-1 | ATSENRVGYT
TRBJ2-1 | TRBD2 | NA | TRBV11-2 | ASSLPGGYEQF
TRBJ1-6 | NA | few | TRBV7-8 | ASSVGLTSSYNSPLH
TRBJ1-1 | TRBD1 | NA | TRBV5-4 | ASSRGQGNTEAF
TRBJ2-3 | NA | NA | TRBV12-3/TRBV12-4 | ARPAGTDTQY
TRBJ2-3 | NA | NA | TRBV18 | ASSGQNRDDTQY
TRBJ2-3 | TRBD2 | NA | TRBV3-1/TRBV3-2 | ASSQGTSGLASTDTQY
TRBJ2-7 | TRBD2 | NA | TRBV19 | AGRGCSSYEQY
TRBJ1-2 | TRBD1 | NA | TRBV15 | ATSRGTGTNYGYT
TRBJ2-3 | NA | NA | TRBV2 | ASSEEGAGLTDTQY
TRBJ2-4 | NA | NA | TRBV2 | ASSLTFGLLAKNIQY
TRBJ1-6 | TRBD1 | NA | TRBV15 | ATSRDRGTGGSPLH
TRBJ2-6 | TRBD1 | NA | TRBV6-2/TRBV6-3 | ASSYFPGRGQGPSGANVLT
TRBJ2-2 | TRBD2 | NA | TRBV5-1 | ASSLEGLASGELF
TRBJ2-3 | TRBD2 | NA | TRBV28 | ASGSAGSTDTQY
TRBJ1-5 | TRBD1 | NA | TRBV5-8 | ASSPGTGYYQPQH
TRBJ2-1 | NA | NA | TRBV6-6 | ASSYGEGRNEQF
TRBJ2-3 | TRBD1 | NA | TRBV5-1 | ASSLLEGQGSDTQY
TRBJ1-5 | NA | NA | TRBV27 | ASSWGSSQPQH